This TCR beta chain was identified during a study of cytotoxic CD8 clonotypes in ibrutinib-treated CLL (dated by TCRdb to the early 2020s). About the full investigation: In this cohort, approximately 15 patients were treatment-naive and under 13 were relapsed/refractory, while roughly 17 had unmutated IGHV. Responses were partial in 24 patients and complete in 2; after median 68 months follow-up, roughly 15 stayed in remission and 12 progressed. Response samples were taken after a median of 12 months on treatment, ranging from about 6 to 40 months. An average of around 250,000 productive templates and some 99,000 productive rearrangements was obtained per sample. Longitudinal samples were available for about 30% of the roughly 90 trial participants. Cryopreserved peripheral blood mononuclear cells were obtained before treatment, at response, and at either sustained remission or disease progression. All remission and progressive disease samples were collected while patients were still receiving ibrutinib.

The time point label for this specimen denotes: 12 months on ibrutinib. For TCR beta library preparation, around 2 micrograms of genomic DNA were isolated from cryopreserved PBMCs. Longitudinal blood samples from CLL patients on ibrutinib monotherapy underwent high-throughput TCR beta sequencing. Patients were enrolled in a phase 2 open-label single-center ibrutinib monotherapy trial. General conclusions and limits of the study: An increase in clonality was observed at ibrutinib response, with clonality remaining stable during sustained remission and falling back toward baseline at progression. Baseline clonality was found to be higher than that of age-matched healthy donors and was strongly correlated with circulating CD8+ T-cell counts. Public clonotypes were rare and either shrank or stayed stable during treatment, and the rise in clonality at ibrutinib response reflected expansion of private clonotypes. Lymph node repertoires were not examined, and the timing of sampling was not matched between patients in sustained remission and those whose disease progressed.

A note on this clone: There is no known antigen for this receptor. Base qualities are not recorded, but no much larger clone differs from it by a single base.

A MiSeq instrument was used for deep resolution sequencing, which targeted depths ranging from 1 in 1 million up to 1 in 200,000 T cells, with coverage averaging 10x for each clonotype. The immunoSEQ hsTCRB Kit was used to generate TCR beta libraries. The original pipeline was this. Data were analyzed with ImmunoSEQ Data Assistant and ImmunoSEQ Analyzer, with V, D and J genes assigned per IMGT definitions. Clonality was computed as one minus normalized Shannon entropy of productive rearrangement frequencies, ranging from 0 to 1. Public clonotype analysis was restricted to overrepresented clonotypes comprising at least 0.05% of each patient's repertoire. Repertoires from thirteen age-matched healthy donors in immuneACCESS were used as clonality controls. This is the immuneACCESS table as TCRdb keeps it, with only in-frame sequences that have V and J called. A part of the clones is gone; compared with another copy, unresolved V genes explain less than half, and the rest is unexplained. The V and J calls and clone size come from that table; D and trimming were worked out from the DNA. Here the sample has 150,000 to 200,000 clones; roughly 77% occur a single time. The ten largest clonotypes hold around 2.1% of the sample.

The TCR was taken from a human donor with chronic lymphocytic leukemia. The source was PBMCs, collected after 12 months of ibrutinib treatment.

The CDR3 loop reads CASSIQGAGTNEKLFF. In nucleotide form, the sequence is TGTGCCAGCAGTATACAGGGGGCCGGGACTAATGAAAAACTGTTTTTT. The sequence is built from TRBV28 and TRBJ1-4, with 9 junctional bases fitting TRBD1. Trimmed from V: 5 bases; trimmed from J: 2 bases; junction bases lacking a gene match: 6. CDR1 and CDR2 are drawn from the germline V gene: MDHEN, SYDVKM. Reading from cysteine to phenylalanine, the CDR3 counts 16 amino acids. The entry retains the CDR3 DNA only, 48 bases that are in frame from base 1.